This is a list of T cell receptor beta chains from one sample in a study of T cells in Graves' hyperthyroidism and ophthalmopathy. MiXCR was run by TCRdb on the multiplex PCR reads, yielding one entry per CDR3 protein. The data show about 420,000 distinct CDR3 sequences, around 15% seen once. The sequencing input was blood. The receptor source for this set is a woman aged 18 to 35 with Graves' hyperthyroidism. Each CDR3 is given with its conserved first and last residue. Fields, in order: clone size, D gene, V gene, J gene, CDR3 DNA, CDR3 protein. A D gene is named only where the DNA matches it firmly. Clone size appears in some rows only: once, few, many, or a class for an expanded clone.

>NA|NA|TRBV6-4|TRBJ1-1
TGTGCCAGCAGTGCAGAGTATATGGCTAACACTGAAGCTTTCTTT
CASSAEYMANTEAFF
>NA|NA|TRBV27|TRBJ1-5
TGTGCCAGCAGTATGACAGTTTTGCATCAGCCCCAGCATTTT
CASSMTVLHQPQHF
>many|TRBD2|TRBV6-1|TRBJ2-1
TGTGCCAGCAGCGCCCGACTAGCGGATGAGCAGTTCTTC
CASSARLADEQFF
>many|NA|TRBV11-3|TRBJ2-7
TGTGCCAGCAGCTTAGGTGGCAGGGACTCCTACGAGCAGTACTTC
CASSLGGRDSYEQYF
>NA|TRBD1|TRBV10-2|TRBJ1-1
TGCGCCAGCGCTAGGGGGCTGAACACTGAAGCTTTCTTT
CASARGLNTEAFF
>many|TRBD1|TRBV28|TRBJ2-5
TGTGCCAGCAGCCCGACAGGGGGCCTTGGGGAGACCCAGTACTTC
CASSPTGGLGETQYF
>NA|TRBD2|TRBV7-2|TRBJ2-1
TGTGCCAGCAGCCACCCTAAGGGCGGGAGACGCTACTCCACCTACAATGAGCAGTTCTTC
CASSHPKGGRRYSTYNEQFF
>few|TRBD1|TRBV20-1|TRBJ1-5
TGCGGTGCTGGGACAGTGATCAATCAGCCCCAGCATTTT
CGAGTVINQPQHF
>NA|TRBD2|TRBV6-1|TRBJ2-7
TGTGCCAGCGCCATAGGTGCGGGAGTCTCCTACGAGCAGTACTTC
CASAIGAGVSYEQYF
>NA|TRBD1|TRBV29-1|TRBJ2-5
TGCAGCGTTGAGGGACAGGGAGTGGAGACCCAGTACTTC
CSVEGQGVETQYF